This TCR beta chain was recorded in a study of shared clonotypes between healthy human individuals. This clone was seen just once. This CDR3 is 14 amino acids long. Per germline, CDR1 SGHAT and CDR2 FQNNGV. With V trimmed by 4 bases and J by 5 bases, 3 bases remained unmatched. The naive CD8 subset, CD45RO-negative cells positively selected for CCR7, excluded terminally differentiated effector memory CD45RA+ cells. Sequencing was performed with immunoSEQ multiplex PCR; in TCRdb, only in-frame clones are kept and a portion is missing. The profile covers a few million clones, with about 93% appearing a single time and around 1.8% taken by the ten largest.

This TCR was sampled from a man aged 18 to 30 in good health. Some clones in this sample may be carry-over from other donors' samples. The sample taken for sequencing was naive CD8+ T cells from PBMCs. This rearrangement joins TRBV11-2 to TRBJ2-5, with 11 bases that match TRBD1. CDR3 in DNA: TGTGCCAGCAGCTGGACAGGGGGCGCGGAGACCCAGTACTTC. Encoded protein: CASSWTGGAETQYF.